This passage covers 13 T cell receptor beta chains from one sample sequenced in a study of Tregs in tolerant kidney transplant recipients (dated by TCRdb to the late 2010s). The library relied on the immunoSEQ multiplex PCR assay. TCRdb holds this immuneACCESS table with in-frame rearrangements only. Some clones are missing; in checked studies, unresolved V genes explain under half, and the rest has no known cause. Present in this sample are some 65,000 clones, around 84% of which were seen just once. The leading ten clones occupy roughly 4% of the sample. What was sequenced was CD4+ T cells from blood. Receptors originate from a human donor in good health.

The chain employs TRBV6-5 and TRBJ1-2, with a possible D match to TRBD1 (6 bases). Germline V gene sequence: CDR1 MNHEY, CDR2 SVGAGI. The CDR3 is made up of 15 amino acids. V lost 5 bases and J lost 10, with 23 bases in between. In DNA form, the CDR3 reads TGTGCCAGCAGTAGGCCGACAGGTCGGTTTCGTGTCTACACCTTC. Translation gives CASSRPTGRFRVYTF.

The rearrangement joins TRBV7-2 to TRBJ2-7; 9 bases agree with TRBD1. CDR1 and CDR2 (germline): SGHTA, FQGNSA. CDR3 length: 15 residues. V was clipped by 5 bases and J by 5 bases; unmatched bases: 10. The chain's CDR3 is CASSSPGQGFNEQYF. DNA for the CDR3: TGTGCCAGCAGCAGCCCGGGACAGGGTTTCAACGAGCAGTACTTC. The variable domain in full, with the rest retrieved from reference TRBV7-2 and TRBJ2-7, is GAGVSQSPSNKVTEKGKDVELRCDPISGHTALYWYRQSLGQGLEFLIYFQGNSAPDKSGLPSDRFSAERTGGSVSTLTIQRTQQEDSAVYLCASSSPGQGFNEQYFGPGTRLTVT.

The chain has TRBV15 and TRBJ2-1; D ambiguous. V dropped 2 bases and J dropped 3 bases, with 8 bases sitting between them. The CDR3 is 14 residues long. Germline V gene lookup returns CDR1 LNHNV and CDR2 YYDKDF (reference sequence). The CDR3 sequence: CATSRYGDYNEQFF. The CDR3 DNA reads TGTGCCACCAGCAGATATGGGGACTACAATGAGCAGTTCTTC.

The V gene is TRBV11-3, the J gene TRBJ2-1; 8 positions agree with TRBD2. CDR1 is SGHNT and CDR2 is YENEEA in the germline V gene. V trimming: 7 bases; J trimming: 2 bases; junction bases outside the gene matches: 7. CDR3 length equals 15 residues. CDR3 sequence: CASKVRGLAYNEQFF. The CDR3 nucleotides read TGTGCCAGCAAAGTTCGGGGACTAGCCTACAATGAGCAGTTCTTC.

The rearrangement joins TRBV7-8 to TRBJ2-5, with D unresolved. V dropped 3 bases and J dropped 2 bases, with 7 bases sitting between them. This CDR3 has 13 residues. Per germline, CDR1 SGHVS and CDR2 FQNEAQ. The CDR3 coding sequence is TGTGCCAGCAGCTTTAGGAAGCAAGAGACCCAGTACTTC. Translating it yields CASSFRKQETQYF.

V and J are TRBV11-1 and TRBJ1-1; D is perhaps TRBD1 (6 bases). This CDR3 is 16 amino acids long. Trimming removed 5 bases from V and 5 bases from J, with 21 bases in between. Germline CDR1 and CDR2: SGHAT and FQDESV (reference sequence). In DNA form, the CDR3 reads TGTGCCAGCAGCCAGCTACCGTTGGGGGCAGGGACTGAAGCTTTCTTT. Protein: CASSQLPLGAGTEAFF.

This chain joins TRBV4-2 and TRBJ1-1; 7 nucleotides align to TRBD1. This CDR3 region has 13 residues. The germline gives CDR1 LGHNA, CDR2 YNFKEQ. V lost 2 bases and J lost 5; bases outside the gene matches: 2. CDR3 residues: CASSQTGETEAFF. For the CDR3, the DNA is TGTGCCAGCAGCCAAACAGGGGAGACTGAAGCTTTCTTT.

The chain carries TRBV7-2 and TRBJ2-4, with TRBD2 matching over 14 bases. The V gene end was trimmed by 5 bases and the J gene end by 0 bases; junction bases not matched to a gene: 9. The CDR3 is made up of 19 amino acids. Looked up from germline, CDR1 is SGHTA and CDR2 is FQGNSA. The CDR3 here is CASSPGLAGEIIAKNIQYF. CDR3 in DNA: TGTGCCAGCAGCCCGGGACTAGCGGGAGAGATTATAGCCAAAAACATTCAGTACTTC.

The V call is TRBV20-1, the J call TRBJ1-1; D is undetermined. CDR1 and CDR2 (germline): DFQATT, SNEGSKA (reference sequence). The CDR3 has 11 residues. V was clipped by 6 bases and J by 6 bases, with 11 bases between them. The CDR3, as DNA: TGCAGTGCCCCCGTGGGCGCTGAAGCTTTCTTT. Its translation: CSAPVGAEAFF.

The CDR3 nucleotides read TGTGCCAGCAGCGGAACAGGGAAAAACATTCAGTACTTC. Translating it yields CASSGTGKNIQYF. V is TRBV11-2 and J is TRBJ2-4; D is perhaps TRBD1 (6 bases). The CDR3 is 13 residues long. Germline V gene data show CDR1 as SGHAT and CDR2 as FQNNGV. Trimming shortened V by 5 bases and J by 4 bases, and 9 bases separated the two germline ends. Variable domain in full (rest from reference TRBV11-2 and TRBJ2-4): EAGVAQSPRYKIIEKRQSVAFWCNPISGHATLYWYQQILGQGPKLLIQFQNNGVVDDSQLPKDRFSAERLKGVDSTLKIQPAKLEDSAVYLCASSGTGKNIQYFGAGTRLSVL.

V is TRBV6-6 and J is TRBJ1-1; D perhaps matches TRBD1 (6 bases). V shed 6 bases and J shed 1 base, with 12 bases lying between them. CDR1 MNHNY and CDR2 SVGAGI come from the germline V gene (reference sequence). The CDR3 has 14 residues. Here the CDR3 DNA reads TGTGCCAGCAGCAGAGGGACACCGAACACTGAAGCTTTCTTT. It specifies CASSRGTPNTEAFF.

The CDR3 loop reads CASSGDRTNEKLFF. CDR3 bases: TGTGCCAGCAGCGGGGACAGGACTAATGAAAAACTGTTTTTT. The gene calls are TRBV11-3 and TRBJ1-4, with 8 bases lining up with TRBD1. After removal of 5 bases from V and 2 bases from J, the junction contained 1 base not matched to a gene. This CDR3 has 14 residues. Germline assignment: CDR1 SGHNT and CDR2 YENEEA.

V gene TRBV7-2 combines with J gene TRBJ2-5; 8 bases fit TRBD1. The CDR3 covers 13 residues. The V and J ends lost 5 bases and 5 bases, in that order; junction bases with no gene match: 4. Germline CDR1 reads SGHTA; CDR2 reads FQGNSA. Here the CDR3 reads CASSRTGYETQYF. The DNA of the CDR3 is TGTGCCAGCAGCCGGACAGGGTACGAGACCCAGTACTTC.